This T cell receptor beta chain was captured in a study of CD8+ T cells in alopecia areata. Treatment meaning: oral pan-JAK inhibitor, 5-10 mg twice daily. Trimming left V 7 bases short and J 3 bases short, with 6 bases between. The CDR3 length is 11 residues. Germline V gene sequence: CDR1 SQVTM, CDR2 ANQGSEA. RNA was isolated and reverse transcribed to cDNA, the sequencing template. Sequenced by immunoSEQ multiplex PCR; TCRdb stores in-frame clones only, minus some. This sample has roughly 110,000 clones; under 60% occur once, and the top ten carry 10% to 15%. The TCR sequence derives from a human donor with alopecia areata. The J gene is TRBJ2-2, the V gene TRBV29-1, with unresolved D. Sequencing used CD8+ T cells sorted from blood, obtained at week 24, from a patient treated with tofacitinib. CDR3 protein: CSAVYTGELFF. CDR3 sequence (DNA): TGCAGCGCCGTATACACCGGGGAGCTGTTTTTT.